This T cell receptor (beta chain) was sequenced during a study of blood T cell repertoires in COVID-19. Across the whole study: PBMCs, B-cell-depleted T cells, or T cells were the source of the cDNA or gDNA that made up the material.

Libraries were prepared by immunoSEQ multiplex PCR; TCRdb keeps only in-frame clonotypes and omits some of them. Among roughly 120,000 clones listed, around 83% were seen once. Germline assignment: CDR1 SGHNT and CDR2 YYREEE (reference sequence). V lost 0 bases, J lost 2 bases, and 10 bases stayed unmatched. This CDR3 is 17 amino acids long. Specimen: peripheral blood. The rearrangement joins TRBV5-4 to TRBJ2-5; 7 bases match TRBD2. The origin of this receptor is a woman at least 80 years old with COVID-19, enrolled during active disease. The chain's CDR3 is CASSLAVVAGVQETQYF. CDR3 DNA: TGTGCCAGCAGCTTGGCTGTGGTAGCGGGCGTACAAGAGACCCAGTACTTC.